These 19 T cell receptor beta chains came from one sample sequenced in a study of Ad26.COV2.S vaccination and SARS-CoV-2 variants listed by TCRdb under 2021. In light of the paper, this sample's treatment or condition label describes: approximately 18 received Ad26.COV2.S at low or high dose, single or two shots; about 5 received placebo; per-sample allocation not given. Repertoires of vaccine and placebo recipients were sequenced from samples collected on day 63 after the first injection. Library creation used the immunoSEQ multiplex PCR assay. Sourced from immuneACCESS, this table was stored by TCRdb with only in-frame sequences that have V and J called. A share of the clones is absent; for the studies checked, an unresolved V gene accounts for under half, and the remainder has no known explanation. This sample holds around 350,000 clones; more than 75% were observed only once. Roughly 3.5% of the sample goes to the ten largest clones.

This specimen was peripheral blood, taken in a trial of Ad26.COV2.S vaccine versus placebo. All receptors come from a person aged 18 to 59 who received the Ad26.COV2.S COVID-19 vaccine or a placebo.

This clone was seen a single time. The V gene is TRBV5-3, the J gene TRBJ1-1, with 10 bases matching TRBD1. TRBV5-3 is filed as an ORF, its function uncertain. J lost 0 bases, V lost 4 bases, and 24 bases had no gene match. CDR3 length equals 22 residues. The CDR3 spells CARSKVETPGTGVNHVNTEAFF. The CDR3 DNA reads as TGTGCCAGAAGCAAGGTCGAGACACCCGGGACAGGGGTCAATCACGTGAACACTGAAGCTTTCTTT.

The V gene is TRBV5-1, the J gene TRBJ2-7; a possible D gene is TRBD2 (6 bases). V was trimmed by 7 bases and J by 5 bases, leaving 16 bases between them. The CDR3 extends over 13 amino acids. Germline V gene sequence: CDR1 SGHRS, CDR2 YFSETQ. CDR3 bases: TGCGCCAGCGGTCGGGGGTGGGGCCACGAGCAGTACTTC. Amino acid sequence: CASGRGWGHEQYF.

This chain links TRBV5-4 with TRBJ2-5; D remains unclear. The germline gives CDR1 SGHNT, CDR2 YYREEE (reference sequence). The CDR3 runs 13 residues. Deletions cut 3 bases from V and 1 base from J, with 7 bases between. CDR3 amino acids: CASSSTTQETQYF. In DNA form, the CDR3 reads TGTGCCAGCAGCTCCACCACCCAAGAGACCCAGTACTTC.

This clone was observed once. V is TRBV12-5 and J is TRBJ2-1; D is ambiguous. The CDR3 totals 21 residues. Germline CDR1 is LGHNT and CDR2 is FRNRAP. V was trimmed by 3 bases and J by 3 bases, leaving 30 bases between them. CDR3 in amino acids: CASGFIPSGPGSTVLYNEQFF. As DNA, the CDR3 is TGTGCTAGTGGTTTCATACCCTCGGGCCCCGGTTCGACCGTCCTCTACAATGAGCAGTTCTTC.

The chain recombines TRBV7-2 with TRBJ2-1, with 7 bases fitting TRBD1. The J segment lost 8 bases and the V segment lost 3 bases, leaving 13 bases of the junction unmatched. The length of the CDR3 is 16 residues. The germline V gene has CDR1 SGHTA and CDR2 FQGNSA. The CDR3 DNA sequence: TGTGCCAGCAGCTTCGGACAGGTTCTATTTCAGTATGAGCAGTTCTTC. Amino acids: CASSFGQVLFQYEQFF. The variable domain in full, completed from reference TRBV7-2 and TRBJ2-1, reads GAGVSQSPSNKVTEKGKDVELRCDPISGHTALYWYRQSLGQGLEFLIYFQGNSAPDKSGLPSDRFSAERTGGSVSTLTIQRTQQEDSAVYLCASSFGQVLFQYEQFFGPGTRLTVL.

V is TRBV11-2 and J is TRBJ1-2, with 9 bases lining up with TRBD1. CDR1 and CDR2 from the germline V gene are SGHAT and FQNNGV. CDR3 length equals 15 residues. Trimming at V came to 5 bases and at J to 3 bases, leaving 7 bases not matched to a gene. The CDR3 sequence: CASSPGTGWDYGYTF. In DNA, the CDR3 is TGTGCCAGCAGCCCCGGGACAGGGTGGGACTATGGCTACACCTTC.

The V call is TRBV5-1, the J call TRBJ1-2, with 8 bases fitting TRBD1. The CDR3 extends over 14 amino acids. V lost 4 bases to trimming and J lost 5 bases; unmatched junction nucleotides: 7. The germline CDR1 and CDR2 sequences are SGHRS and YFSETQ. The CDR3 spells CASSKDRETYGYTF. CDR3 DNA: TGCGCCAGCAGCAAGGACAGGGAAACGTATGGCTACACCTTC. The full variable domain, completed using reference TRBV5-1 and TRBJ1-2, is KAGVTQTPRYLIKTRGQQVTLSCSPISGHRSVSWYQQTPGQGLQFLFEYFSETQRNKGNFPGRFSGRQFSNSRSEMNVSTLELGDSALYLCASSKDRETYGYTFGSGTRLTVV.

J is TRBJ2-3 and V is TRBV28, with D unclear. This CDR3 region has 12 residues. The V gene's germline CDR1 is MDHEN and CDR2 SYDVKM. Trimming took off 3 bases at V and 5 bases at J, with 6 bases between the two ends. The CDR3 reads CASSFDGDTQYF. CDR3 sequence (DNA): TGTGCCAGCAGTTTCGATGGAGATACGCAGTATTTT.

The V call is TRBV2, the J call TRBJ1-6; 9 bases are a match to TRBD1. With V trimmed by 3 bases and J by 12 bases, 6 bases remained unmatched. From germline, CDR1 is SNHLY and CDR2 FYNNEI. The CDR3 extends over 14 amino acids. The CDR3 is CASSELGQGLPLHF. In DNA, the CDR3 is TGTGCCAGCAGTGAGCTGGGACAGGGACTACCCCTCCACTTT.

The chain has TRBV29-1 and TRBJ1-1; no clear D gene. Germline CDR1 and CDR2: SQVTM and ANQGSEA. Trimming stripped 7 bases from V and 0 bases from J, with 12 bases between. This CDR3 is built from 13 residues. CDR3 DNA: TGCAGCGCAAGAGAAGAATTGAACACTGAAGCTTTCTTT. Translated, it gives CSAREELNTEAFF.

V usage is TRBV3-1 (or the pseudogene TRBV3-2) and J usage is TRBJ1-2, with D tentatively TRBD1 (6 bases). The CDR3 is made up of 15 amino acids. The germline gives CDR1 LGHDT, CDR2 YNNKEL (reference sequence). V was shortened by 0 bases and J by 8 bases, with 16 bases between the two germline ends. The DNA of the CDR3 is TGTGCCAGCAGCCAAGATCCTTGGGGGCGGGAGGGCTACACCTTC. This codes for CASSQDPWGREGYTF.

This chain uses TRBV5-1 with TRBJ2-3; D remains unclear. The CDR3 runs to 12 residues. V was shortened by 0 bases and J by 5 bases, with 4 bases between the two germline ends. The germline gives CDR1 SGHRS, CDR2 YFSETQ. CDR3 coding DNA: TGCGCCAGCAGCTTGGCCTTAGATACGCAGTATTTT. Its translation: CASSLALDTQYF.

The chain links TRBV7-9 to TRBJ2-5; 10 bases line up with TRBD1. The CDR3 runs 17 residues. The germline V gene has CDR1 SEHNR and CDR2 FQNEAQ (reference sequence). V lost 3 bases and J lost 5; bases outside the gene matches: 12. In nucleotides, the CDR3 is TGTGCCAGCAGCTTCAGACAGGGGGCGCTTCTAGGGGAGACCCAGTACTTC. Residues: CASSFRQGALLGETQYF.

The rearrangement joins TRBV6-5 to TRBJ2-7, with 8 bases identical to TRBD2. The CDR3 has 14 amino acids. After removal of 0 bases from V and 4 bases from J, the junction contained 2 bases not matched to a gene. CDR1 is MNHEY, CDR2 SVGAGI, per germline. The CDR3 spells CASSYSREGYEQYF. CDR3 bases: TGTGCCAGCAGTTACTCTCGGGAGGGTTACGAGCAGTACTTC.

The chain combines TRBV10-3 with TRBJ1-1, with D tentatively TRBD1 (5 bases). Looked up from germline, CDR1 is ENHRY and CDR2 is SYGVKD. The CDR3 spans 14 residues. Trimming took 4 bases from V and 5 from J, leaving 14 bases between them. The CDR3 DNA sequence: TGTGCCATCAGTGTGCAGGGAGGTGAGACTGAAGCTTTCTTT. The encoded protein is CAISVQGGETEAFF.

This chain uses TRBV5-4 with TRBJ2-3; 8 nucleotides match TRBD2. The germline CDR1 and CDR2 sequences are SGHNT and YYREEE (reference sequence). With V trimmed by 4 bases and J by 0 bases, 10 bases remained unmatched. The CDR3 totals 17 residues. As DNA, the CDR3 is TGTGCCAGCAGCGGGCAGCCTAGCGGGCTTAGCACAGATACGCAGTATTTT. Amino acid sequence: CASSGQPSGLSTDTQYF.

This clone was seen once. The chain recombines TRBV7-6 with TRBJ1-2, with TRBD1 as a possible D gene (6 bases). V was trimmed by 5 bases and J by 5 bases, leaving 12 bases between them. This CDR3 region has 13 residues. Germline loops: CDR1 SGHVS, CDR2 FNYEAQ. The CDR3 sequence: CASSGRGGYGYTF. In DNA form, the CDR3 reads TGTGCCAGCAGCGGAAGGGGGGGGTATGGCTACACCTTC.

This chain uses TRBV27 with TRBJ2-7; 9 nucleotides align to TRBD1. CDR3 size: 15 residues. Germline V gives CDR1 MNHEY, CDR2 SMNVEV (reference sequence). Trimming at V came to 6 bases and at J to 5 bases, leaving 11 bases not matched to a gene. The CDR3 loop reads CASRPGTGLFDEQYF. The CDR3 DNA reads as TGTGCCAGCAGACCCGGGACAGGGCTGTTCGACGAGCAGTACTTC.

This clone was detected only once. J is TRBJ1-4 and V is TRBV30, with TRBD1 identical over 8 bases. CDR1 and CDR2 from the germline V gene are GTSNPN and SVGIG (reference sequence). The junction had 7 bases not matched to a gene; V was cut back by 4 bases and J by 3 bases. CDR3 length equals 15 residues. CDR3 sequence (DNA): TGTGCCTGGAATCATTTACAGGGGGCTAATGAAAAACTGTTTTTT. It translates to CAWNHLQGANEKLFF. The entire variable domain, with the rest obtained from reference TRBV30 and TRBJ1-4, is as follows: SQTIHQWPATLVQPVGSPLSLECTVEGTSNPNLYWYRQAAGRGLQLLFYSVGIGQISSEVPQNLSASRPQDRQFILSSKKLLLSDSGFYLCAWNHLQGANEKLFFGSGTQLSVL.